The 19 T cell receptor beta chains reported below all come from one sample, sequenced in a study of spatial heterogeneity in lung cancer. Time point noted: sample taken at primary tumor resection. Tumor, nontumor lung or frozen PBMC supplied whole RNA that was sequenced unsorted. TCRdb re-analysed the 5' RACE reads in MiXCR, keeping a single row per CDR3 protein. The table shows about 7,900 distinct CDR3 sequences, with around 4.6% occurring only once. Here the sequenced sample was PBMCs, taken at surgery. The receptors were gathered from a male donor with early-stage non-small cell lung cancer.

This clonotype was recorded at least ten times. With the library built for alpha chains, this beta chain is off target and its frequency is not meaningful. J is TRBJ2-3 and V is TRBV11-2, with 7 bases identical to TRBD1. V dropped 4 bases and J dropped 1; count of bases not matched to a gene: 11. The CDR3 runs 17 residues. Germline assignment: CDR1 SGHAT and CDR2 FQNNGV. This CDR3 is CASSSTGNGGGTDTQYF. CDR3 DNA sequence: TGTGCCAGCAGCTCGACAGGGAACGGAGGTGGCACAGATACGCAGTATTTT.

This clonotype showed up many times. This beta chain is an off-target read within a library intended for alpha chains, so its frequency means little. The chain is built from TRBV2 and TRBJ1-2; D gene ambiguous. V was shortened by 7 bases and J by 5 bases, with 14 bases between the two germline ends. CDR1 is SNHLY, CDR2 FYNNEI, per germline. CDR3 size: 13 residues. CDR3 sequence (DNA): TGTGCCAGCACCATTCAGGTCATGTATGGCTACACCTTC. Its translation is CASTIQVMYGYTF.

This clonotype was detected many times. This beta chain is a stray read from a library made for alpha chains; its abundance is not meaningful. This chain uses TRBV5-4 with TRBJ2-7; D possibly corresponds to TRBD2 (5 bases). The CDR3 consists of 14 residues. V was clipped by 2 bases and J by 0 bases, with 9 bases between them. Per germline, CDR1 SGHNT and CDR2 YYREEE (reference sequence). The CDR3, as DNA: TGTGCCAGCAGCTTAAACCGGGACTCCTACGAGCAGTACGTC. Translation gives CASSLNRDSYEQYV.

This clonotype has at least ten counts. Since the library was made to target alpha chains, this beta chain is a stray read and its abundance is not meaningful. The chain employs TRBV29-1 and TRBJ1-2; TRBD1 matches at 10 bases. This CDR3 spans 12 amino acids. Germline-derived CDR1 and CDR2 are SQVTM and ANQGSEA. With V trimmed by 6 bases and J by 8 bases, 6 bases remained unmatched. The CDR3 region has the DNA TGCAGCGTAGACGACAGGGGGCACGGCTACACCTTC. This translates into CSVDDRGHGYTF.

This clonotype was detected ten times or more. A library prepared for alpha chains yielded this beta chain as an off-target read; its size is of little meaning. The V gene is TRBV20-1, the J gene TRBJ1-6, with D possibly matching TRBD1 (6 bases). The ends were cut back, 5 bases at V and 10 bases at J, with 18 bases in the middle. Germline-derived CDR1 and CDR2 are DFQATT and SNEGSKA (reference sequence). CDR3 length: 14 amino acids. The DNA for the CDR3 is TGCAGTGCTTGCCCCTACAGGGTTGGATCACCCCTCCACTTT. This sequence encodes CSACPYRVGSPLHF.

This clonotype was observed many times. With the library built for alpha chains, this beta chain is off target and its frequency is not meaningful. The chain joins TRBV29-1 to TRBJ1-2, with D hard to call. The CDR3 has 16 amino acids. V dropped 4 bases and J dropped 0 bases, with 18 bases sitting between them. Germline V gene sequence: CDR1 SQVTM, CDR2 ANQGSEA. CDR3 nucleotide sequence: TGCAGCGTTGTAGCTTCCCGAGGCGGTACTAACTATGGCTACACCTTC. Protein sequence: CSVVASRGGTNYGYTF.

Ten or more counts support this clonotype. This beta chain is a stray sequence in a library constructed for alpha chains; its clone size is not meaningful. The chain employs TRBV20-1 and TRBJ1-6; D is perhaps TRBD1 (5 bases). Germline CDR1 is DFQATT and CDR2 is SNEGSKA (reference sequence). The V and J ends lost 5 bases and 6 bases respectively, with 11 bases between them. The CDR3 sequence is 13 residues long. The DNA for the CDR3 is TGCAGTGCTGGACAACGGGTTAATTCACCCCTCCACTTT. This encodes CSAGQRVNSPLHF.

This clonotype was found many times. This beta chain is an off-target read within a library intended for alpha chains, so its frequency means little. The chain couples TRBV6-5 to TRBJ1-6, with D unresolved. Deletions cut 5 bases from V and 9 bases from J, with 8 bases between. The germline CDR1 and CDR2 sequences are MNHEY and SVGAGI. This CDR3 has 12 amino acids. CDR3 nucleotide sequence: TGTGCCAGCAGTCGCAGGAGTTCACCCCTCCACTTT. Protein product: CASSRRSSPLHF.

In this sample, this clonotype turned up many times. This beta chain slipped into a library made for alpha chains as a stray read, so its size is not meaningful. The chain's CDR3 is CASSSSGGTGELFF. CDR3 coding DNA: TGTGCCAGCAGCTCTAGCGGGGGAACCGGGGAGCTGTTTTTT. The rearrangement uses TRBV7-2 and TRBJ2-2; TRBD2 agrees at 10 bases. Trimming took 4 bases from V and 5 from J; bases not matched to a gene: 1. Germline lookup yields CDR1 SGHTA and CDR2 FQGNSA. This CDR3 has 14 amino acids.

This clonotype was detected many times. This beta chain turned up in a library designed for alpha chains; as an off-target read, its abundance says little. This CDR3 reads CASSPGGLWGTGELFF. The CDR3 region has the DNA TGTGCCAGCAGCCCTGGCGGTCTGTGGGGAACCGGGGAGCTGTTTTTT. This chain joins TRBV7-6 and TRBJ2-2; D not certain. This CDR3 has 16 residues. Trimming left V 5 bases short and J 5 bases short, with 18 bases between. CDR1 and CDR2 (germline): SGHVS, FNYEAQ.

Of note for this clonotype: One end of the junction varies from germline; a read error may be responsible. Since the library was made to target alpha chains, this beta chain is a stray read and its abundance is not meaningful. The chain is built from TRBV7-9 and TRBJ1-4, with D hard to call. The V gene's germline CDR1 is SEHNR and CDR2 FQNEAQ (reference sequence). This CDR3 region has 13 residues. This chain's CDR3 is CVSSSATNEKLFF. The CDR3 bases are TGTGTCAGCAGCTCGGCGACTAATGAAAAACTGTTTTTT.

By share, this clonotype counts as medium-sized (0.01 to 0.1%). Within a library made for alpha chains, this beta chain is off target, and its count is uninformative. The genes are TRBV5-1 and TRBJ2-5; 7 nucleotides align to TRBD1. The J segment lost 1 base and the V segment lost 1 base, leaving 1 base of the junction unmatched. CDR1 SGHRS and CDR2 YFSETQ come from the germline V gene. The CDR3 is made up of 14 amino acids. In nucleotides, the CDR3 is TGCGCCAGCAGCTTGCGGACAGGCCAAGAGACCCAGTACTTC. Amino acids: CASSLRTGQETQYF.

In its sample, this clonotype is medium-sized. This beta chain represents an off-target read in a library built for alpha chains; its size is of limited meaning. The chain links TRBV20-1 to TRBJ2-7; 8 bases line up with TRBD2. J lost 3 bases, V lost 3 bases, and 7 bases had no gene match. Germline V gives CDR1 DFQATT, CDR2 SNEGSKA (reference sequence). The CDR3 extends over 14 amino acids. This chain's CDR3 is CSARDGTRDYEQYV. CDR3 sequence (DNA): TGCAGTGCTAGGGACGGGACTAGGGACTACGAGCAGTACGTC.

This clonotype has a count of ten or more. This beta chain slipped into a library made for alpha chains as a stray read, so its size is not meaningful. J is TRBJ2-5 and V is TRBV4-3, with D uncertain. The CDR3 extends over 16 amino acids. CDR1 is LGHNA, CDR2 YSLEER, per germline. The V and J ends lost 0 bases and 2 bases respectively, with 13 bases between them. Written as DNA, the CDR3 is TGCGCCAGCAGCCAAGATTGGGCGGCACGTCAAGAGACCCAGTACTTC. This sequence encodes CASSQDWAARQETQYF.

This clonotype was recorded a few times. This beta chain came through as a stray read in a library set up for alpha chains, and its size says little. The CDR3 DNA reads TGTGCCAGCTCACCAGGTTATGTGGCAACCGACAGCAATCAGCCCCAGCATTTT. The encoded protein is CASSPGYVATDSNQPQHF. The V call is TRBV18, the J call TRBJ1-5, with D hard to call. V lost 2 bases and J 1 base, leaving 18 bases between the germline ends. The CDR3 length is 18 residues. Looked up from germline, CDR1 is KGHSH and CDR2 is LQKENI.

There are many counts of this clonotype. With the library built for alpha chains, this beta chain is off target and its frequency is not meaningful. The chain recombines TRBV5-1 with TRBJ1-1; tentatively, D is TRBD1 (5 bases). V lost 3 bases to trimming and J lost 1 base, with 16 bases between them. The CDR3 sequence is 16 residues long. The germline gives CDR1 SGHRS, CDR2 YFSETQ. The CDR3 DNA is TGCGCCAGCAGCTCCTCAGGCCGGGGGACGAACACTGAAGCTTTCTTT. It codes for CASSSSGRGTNTEAFF.

Many counts were recorded for this clonotype. This beta chain was picked up by a library intended for alpha chains and is off target, so its count carries little meaning. The rearrangement links TRBV11-2 to TRBJ2-5, with D perhaps matching TRBD1 (5 bases). The V end was cut by 4 bases, the J end by 5 bases, with 17 bases between. Germline V gene data show CDR1 as SGHAT and CDR2 as FQNNGV. The CDR3 is 15 amino acids. The CDR3 DNA is TGTGCCAGCAGCTACAATAGGGCCGCAGGGGAGACCCAGTACTTC. Translation: CASSYNRAAGETQYF.

This clonotype was observed many times. Found in a library prepared for alpha chains, this beta chain is an off-target read, and its abundance has little meaning. The V gene is TRBV5-5, the J gene TRBJ1-1; the match to TRBD1 covers 7 bases. Germline V gene lookup returns CDR1 SGHKS and CDR2 YYEKEE (reference sequence). J was trimmed by 4 bases and V by 2 bases; bases with no gene match: 2. The CDR3 sequence is 13 residues long. The CDR3 is CASSLDRVTEAFF. CDR3 sequence (DNA): TGTGCCAGCAGCTTAGACAGGGTCACTGAAGCTTTCTTT. The complete variable domain, with remaining parts taken from reference TRBV5-5 and TRBJ1-1, reads DAGVTQSPTHLIKTRGQQVTLRCSPISGHKSVSWYQQVLGQGPQFIFQYYEKEERGRGNFPDRFSARQFPNYSSELNVNALLLGDSALYLCASSLDRVTEAFFGQGTRLTVV.

Many counts were recorded for this clonotype. This beta chain is a stray sequence in a library constructed for alpha chains; its clone size is not meaningful. This chain uses TRBV4-3 with TRBJ1-1, with D uncertain. The germline gives CDR1 LGHNA, CDR2 YSLEER. Trimming stripped 0 bases from V and 3 bases from J, with 11 bases between. The CDR3 extends over 15 amino acids. CDR3 sequence (DNA): TGCGCCAGCAGCCAAGATCCCGTGGAATACACTGAAGCTTTCTTT. Residues: CASSQDPVEYTEAFF.